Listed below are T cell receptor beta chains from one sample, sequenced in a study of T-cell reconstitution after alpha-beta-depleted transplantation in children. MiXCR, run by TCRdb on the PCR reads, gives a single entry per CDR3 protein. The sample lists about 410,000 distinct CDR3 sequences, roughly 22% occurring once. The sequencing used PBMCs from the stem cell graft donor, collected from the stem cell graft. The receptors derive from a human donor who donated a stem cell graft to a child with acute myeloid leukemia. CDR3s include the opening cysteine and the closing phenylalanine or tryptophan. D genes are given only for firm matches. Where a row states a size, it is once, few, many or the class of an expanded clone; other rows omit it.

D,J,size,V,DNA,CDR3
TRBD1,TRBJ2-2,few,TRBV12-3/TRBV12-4,TGTGCCAGCAGTCCGACAGGGCGGACCGGGGAGCTGTTTTTT,CASSPTGRTGELFF
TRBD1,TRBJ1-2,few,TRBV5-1,TGCGCCAGCAGCTTGGCCACGGCAGGGGGCGGCTATGGCTACACCTTC,CASSLATAGGGYGYTF
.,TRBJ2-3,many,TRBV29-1,TGCAGCGTTTACGGGGCTTCTAACACAGATACGCAGTATTTT,CSVYGASNTDTQYF
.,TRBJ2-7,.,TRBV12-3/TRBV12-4,TGTGCCAGCACACCCTACAGGTACTACGAGCAGTACTTC,CASTPYRYYEQYF
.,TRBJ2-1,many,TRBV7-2,TGTGCCAGCAGGAGGGACACGTACAATGAGCAGTTCTTC,CASRRDTYNEQFF
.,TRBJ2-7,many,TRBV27,TGTGCCAGCAGTTTATACAGGGAGAGACACGAGCAGTACTTC,CASSLYRERHEQYF
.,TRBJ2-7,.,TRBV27,TGTGCCAGCAGTTTAAATGGCGGGACACCCTACGAGCAGTACTTC,CASSLNGGTPYEQYF
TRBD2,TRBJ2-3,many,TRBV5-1,TGCGCCAGCAGCGCCGGGACTAGCGTCTTCACAGATACGCAGTATTTT,CASSAGTSVFTDTQYF
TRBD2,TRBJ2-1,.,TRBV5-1,TGCGCCAGCGAAATAGCGGGAGATCCCTACAATGAGCAGTTCTTC,CASEIAGDPYNEQFF
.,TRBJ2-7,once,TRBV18,TGTGCCAGCTCACCACCGGAAGCCCTCGTGCAGTACTTC,CASSPPEALVQYF